The text below deals with one T cell receptor beta chain. No antigen is known for it. No base quality information exists; no much larger clone differs at one position. Healthy HIV-negative adults with no recently reported acute infections or vaccinations were included as donors. Every donor was a Caucasian adult living in Nashville, Tennessee, USA. For unsorted samples, 96 million or so PBMCs were counted, and genomic DNA was extracted using the QIAamp DNA Blood Mini kit. Blood was collected by leukapheresis, and PBMCs were isolated by Ficoll-Histopaque density gradient centrifugation and then cryopreserved in liquid nitrogen vapor phase. The data originate from a study of shared clonotypes between healthy human individuals (dated by TCRdb to 2018 to 2021). For context, the study as a whole: The cohort included three men and a couple of women between 18 and 49 years of age. Blood TCR repertoires of about 5 healthy adults were deeply sequenced to estimate repertoire size and the extent of clonotype sharing between individuals. To increase sequencing depth and limit assay-specific biases, TCR repertoire library preparation and sequencing were carried out by different laboratories using diverse techniques. Per donor, leukapheresis produced somewhere between about 0.94 and 9.5 billion PBMCs. The study at large found these results: Pairwise subsampling indicated that sequencing depth was expected to affect the degree of clonotype sharing among donors. The genetic and exposure-history diversity represented was limited by the small number of donors. Only blood was sampled, and tissue TCR repertoires likely differ from those in blood.

The germline V gene sets CDR1 to LGHNA and CDR2 to YSLEER. The CDR3, from cysteine to phenylalanine, totals 16 residues. Of all the DNA, just the CDR3 is kept, 48 bases in frame from base 1. Trimming at the junction amounts to 2 bases on V and 6 bases on J, and the germline ends lie 17 bases apart. TCR CDR3 regions were amplified from genomic DNA by multiplex PCR using the deep immunoSEQ assay. Genomic DNA extracted from each cell subset was distributed evenly over all wells of several immunoSEQ 96-well plates, and each plate served as one replicate. Each replicate PCR for unsorted PBMC received approximately 300 ng genomic DNA, equal to tens of thousands of T cell genomes. Ten immunoSEQ deep assay plates were used to sequence unsorted PBMC genomic DNA. Purified libraries were quantified with a Qubit 3.0 fluorometer, sized on a Bioanalyzer 2100, and re-quantified with the KAPA Library Quantification kit. Every immunoSEQ 96-well plate was sequenced on a separate single-read 150-cycle Illumina NextSeq 550 flow cell. As for the original processing: The immunoSEQ output contained only junctional sequences without quality scores, so filtering could not match that applied to full-length reads. To assign V/J genes and CDR3, sequences were annotated using PyIR, a Python wrapper for IgBLAST v1.9, with IMGT germline references. Reads were removed for weak V/J assignments (E-value above 1e-6), missing CDR3, stop codons, out-of-frame junctions, or ambiguous translated residues. V3J clonotypes were defined as sequences sharing the same inferred V gene, J gene, and CDR3 amino acid sequence. Percentage overlap between repertoires was calculated by dividing the number of shared unique clonotypes by the size of the smaller repertoire. RTK rarefaction, the Chao1 estimator, and Recon v2.1 estimates of unobserved clonotypes were used to assess repertoire richness. TCRdb mirrors the immuneACCESS table, restricted to in-frame sequences. Some clones are absent from its copies; in checked studies, under half trace to an unresolved V gene, and the reason for the others is unknown. That table furnishes V, J and clone size, whereas the DNA furnished D and trimming. The sample table lists some 450,000 clones, roughly 80% of them with a count of one. The ten largest clones capture about 12% of the sample.

Sequencing was carried out using PBMCs. Recombination joined TRBV4-3 with TRBJ1-5, and possibly TRBD1, on 6 matching bases. This receptor was taken from a middle-aged woman in good health. Some clones in this sample may be carry-over from other donors' samples. The CDR3 has the sequence CASSQNPQGGGQPQHF. At the DNA level, the sequence is TGCGCCAGCAGCCAAAACCCACAGGGAGGAGGTCAGCCCCAGCATTTT.